This T cell receptor beta chain comes out of a study of vaccination and CD4 T cells after COVID-19. About this clonotype itself: Antigen specificity is unknown.

The Oncomine TCR Beta short-read assay generated sequence data from the DNA of cultured CD4+ T cells. TCRdb fed the PCR reads into MiXCR, producing one record per CDR3 protein. This sample has 15,000 to 16,000 distinct CDR3 sequences, with over 70% found just once. Regarding treatment: approximately 11-day PBMC culture with coronavirus spike peptide pools or control peptides (ViraFEST assay). The CDR3 consists of 14 residues. Trimming left V 5 bases short and J 2 bases short, with 11 bases between. The germline V gene has CDR1 KGHDR and CDR2 SFDVKD. The V gene is TRBV24-1, the J gene TRBJ1-2; possibly TRBD1 for D (6 bases). This receptor was identified in a human donor who had recovered from COVID-19. Specimen: CD4+ T cells from blood, cultured in vitro. CDR3 sequence: CATSVQGTNYGYTF. The CDR3 nucleotides read TGTGCCACCAGTGTCCAGGGGACGAACTATGGCTACACCTTC.